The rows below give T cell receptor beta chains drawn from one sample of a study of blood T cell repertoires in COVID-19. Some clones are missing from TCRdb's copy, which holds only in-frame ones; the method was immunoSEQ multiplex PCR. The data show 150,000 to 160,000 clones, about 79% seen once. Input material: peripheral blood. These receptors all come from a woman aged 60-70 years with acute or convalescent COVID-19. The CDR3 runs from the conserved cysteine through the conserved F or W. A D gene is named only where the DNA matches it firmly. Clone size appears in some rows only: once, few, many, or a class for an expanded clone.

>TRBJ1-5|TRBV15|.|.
CATSRDPGSSNQPQHF
TGTGCCACCAGCAGAGATCCGGGGTCTAGCAATCAGCCCCAGCATTTT
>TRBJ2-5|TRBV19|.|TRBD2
CASSIGRLAGGAGQETQYF
TGTGCCAGTAGTATAGGCCGGCTAGCGGGGGGGGCCGGCCAAGAGACCCAGTACTTC
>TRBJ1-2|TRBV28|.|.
CANSRAGSFYGYTF
TGTGCCAACTCCAGGGCAGGGTCGTTCTATGGCTACACCTTC
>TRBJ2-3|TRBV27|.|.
CASSFFSSGDTQYF
TGTGCCAGCAGTTTCTTTAGTTCGGGGGATACGCAGTATTTT
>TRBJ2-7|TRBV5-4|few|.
CASSPDSLSYEQYF
TGTGCCAGCAGCCCGGACAGCCTCTCCTACGAGCAGTACTTC
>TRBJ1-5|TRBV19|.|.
CASSEGVWNQPQHF
TGTGCCAGTAGTGAGGGAGTATGGAATCAGCCCCAGCATTTT
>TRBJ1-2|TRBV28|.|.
CASSLGGHPLYGYTF
TGTGCCAGCAGTTTAGGGGGACACCCCCTGTATGGCTACACCTTC
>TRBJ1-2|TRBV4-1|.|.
CASSTPPGDGYTF
TGCGCCAGCAGCACACCCCCCGGGGATGGCTACACCTTC
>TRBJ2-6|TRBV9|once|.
CASSVGNSGANVLTF
TGTGCCAGCAGCGTAGGTAACTCTGGGGCCAACGTCCTGACTTTC
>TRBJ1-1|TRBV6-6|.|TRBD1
CASSPDRVYTEAFF
TGTGCCAGCAGTCCTGACAGGGTGTACACTGAAGCTTTCTTT
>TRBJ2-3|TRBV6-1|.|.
CASSEAGARGYTQYF
TGTGCCAGCAGTGAAGCGGGGGCCCGCGGTTATACGCAGTATTTT
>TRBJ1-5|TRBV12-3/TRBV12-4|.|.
CASSSPPDQPQHF
TGTGCCAGCAGTTCCCCCCCGGATCAGCCCCAGCATTTT
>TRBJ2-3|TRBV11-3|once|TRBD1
CASSRDSRDTDTQYF
TGTGCCAGCAGCCGGGACAGCCGAGACACAGATACGCAGTATTTT
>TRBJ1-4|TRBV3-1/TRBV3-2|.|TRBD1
CASSFRGLSNEKLFF
TGTGCCAGCAGTTTCAGGGGGTTGTCGAATGAAAAACTGTTTTTT